The present entry profiles one T cell receptor beta chain with its context. Survey-level TCR beta sequencing used the immunoSEQ assay. Measured with immunoSEQ multiplex PCR; TCRdb has only the in-frame clones, and not every one. The sample carries 68,000 or so clones, 93% recorded once. Specimen: PBMCs. This TCR derives from a man aged 40-49 years with rheumatoid arthritis.

CDR3 nucleotide sequence: TGTGCCAGCAGGAGACAGGGGGCTTTCTACGAGCAGTACTTC. As protein: CASRRQGAFYEQYF. This chain uses TRBV27 with TRBJ2-7; TRBD1 agrees at 10 bases. The length of the CDR3 is 14 residues. Germline-derived CDR1 and CDR2 are MNHEY and SMNVEV (reference sequence). Losses at the gene ends were 6 bases for V and 3 bases for J; bases not matched to a gene: 5.